Each of the 31 T cell receptor beta chains below was sequenced from the same sample in a study of Ad26.COV2.S vaccination and SARS-CoV-2 variants. As to treatment: roughly 20 received Ad26.COV2.S at low or high dose, single or two shots; about 5 received placebo; per-sample allocation not given. Following the first vaccine or placebo injection, samples were taken on day 63. The data were produced by immunoSEQ multiplex PCR, yet TCRdb's version contains in-frame clones alone and is incomplete. The table shows about 400,000 clones, with approximately 90% occurring only once. Sample: peripheral blood, taken in a trial of Ad26.COV2.S vaccine versus placebo. Receptors were obtained from a person aged 18 to 59 who received the Ad26.COV2.S COVID-19 vaccine or a placebo.

V usage is TRBV30 and J usage is TRBJ1-1; D perhaps matches TRBD1 (6 bases). This CDR3 region has 14 residues. From germline, CDR1 is GTSNPN and CDR2 SVGIG (reference sequence). Trimming cost V 1 base and J 5 bases, with 14 bases left between them. The CDR3: CAWSGRTAQTEAFF. The CDR3 DNA sequence: TGTGCCTGGAGTGGGAGGACAGCGCAGACTGAAGCTTTCTTT. Complete variable domain (other parts from reference TRBV30 and TRBJ1-1): SQTIHQWPATLVQPVGSPLSLECTVEGTSNPNLYWYRQAAGRGLQLLFYSVGIGQISSEVPQNLSASRPQDRQFILSSKKLLLSDSGFYLCAWSGRTAQTEAFFGQGTRLTVV.

This chain connects TRBV3-1 (or the pseudogene TRBV3-2) to TRBJ2-1; 11 bases map to TRBD2. Trimming took 3 bases from V and 4 from J; bases not matched to a gene: 8. Germline CDR1 LGHDT, CDR2 YNNKEL (reference sequence). The CDR3 consists of 17 residues. The CDR3 here is CASSHVTSGGFYNEQFF. CDR3 nucleotide sequence: TGTGCCAGCAGCCACGTCACTAGCGGGGGTTTTTACAATGAGCAGTTCTTC.

The rearrangement joins TRBV7-8 to TRBJ2-3; D is unclear. The V gene's germline CDR1 is SGHVS and CDR2 FQNEAQ. The CDR3 totals 16 residues. Trimming cost V 1 base and J 4 bases, with 15 bases left between them. DNA for the CDR3: TGTGCCAGCAGCTTAGAAAGAAGGACGATGGCAGATACGCAGTATTTT. Translated, it gives CASSLERRTMADTQYF.

The chain is built from TRBV27 and TRBJ1-6; 7 nucleotides align to TRBD1. Looked up from germline, CDR1 is MNHEY and CDR2 is SMNVEV (reference sequence). Trimming cost V 8 bases and J 7 bases; bases outside gene matches: 11. CDR3 length: 15 amino acids. The CDR3 protein is CASRQGRFGNSPLHF. The CDR3 DNA reads as TGTGCCAGCCGACAGGGACGGTTTGGAAATTCACCCCTCCACTTT.

The genes are TRBV6-2 or TRBV6-3 and TRBJ2-7; TRBD1 matches 9 bases. The CDR3 totals 14 residues. After removal of 2 bases from V and 9 bases from J, the junction contained 8 bases not matched to a gene. CDR1 is MNHEY and CDR2 is SVGEGT in the germline V gene. The CDR3 nucleotides read TGTGCCAGCAGTTACGACTCGGGACAGGGTGCGCAGTACTTC. This encodes CASSYDSGQGAQYF.

The rearrangement joins TRBV27 to TRBJ2-7; D call uncertain. Germline V gives CDR1 MNHEY, CDR2 SMNVEV (reference sequence). V was cut by 2 bases and J by 2 bases, with 10 bases left in between. The CDR3 is made up of 14 amino acids. The CDR3 DNA follows: TGTGCCAGCAGTTTAGTCCAGGCCCCCTACGAGCAGTACTTC. It specifies CASSLVQAPYEQYF.

This clone has more than one count but fewer than ten. V gene TRBV19 combines with J gene TRBJ1-2, with TRBD1 as a possible D gene (6 bases). The CDR3 extends over 16 amino acids. The germline CDR1 and CDR2 sequences are LNHDA and SQIVND (reference sequence). The germline V and J ends were trimmed by 2 bases and 1 base, with 14 bases remaining between them. As DNA, the CDR3 is TGTGCCAGTAGTATACGTAAGGACAGACATAACTATGGCTACACCTTC. It is translated as CASSIRKDRHNYGYTF.

This clone turned up a few times. The rearrangement uses TRBV10-3 and TRBJ1-3; D gene uncertain. Germline-derived CDR1 and CDR2 are ENHRY and SYGVKD. Trimming took off 0 bases at V and 2 bases at J, with 5 bases between the two ends. This CDR3 contains 14 residues. Written as DNA, the CDR3 is TGTGCCATCAGTGAGTCGGGGACTGGAAACACCATATATTTT. Translation gives CAISESGTGNTIYF.

The rearrangement joins TRBV6-5 to TRBJ2-5; perhaps TRBD1 as D (6 bases). The V gene lost 4 bases and the J gene lost 5 bases, with 17 bases spanning the gap. The CDR3 length is 15 residues. Germline V lookup: CDR1 MNHEY, CDR2 SVGAGI. CDR3 nucleotide sequence: TGTGCCAGCAGTTCGAGGACAGCCCGTTGGGAGACCCAGTACTTC. Translation: CASSSRTARWETQYF.

The V and J genes are TRBV7-9 and TRBJ1-2; D perhaps matches TRBD1 (5 bases). Germline CDR1 reads SEHNR; CDR2 reads FQNEAQ (reference sequence). The CDR3 is 13 amino acids. V was pared by 5 bases and J by 8 bases, with 15 bases between. DNA for the CDR3: TGTGCCAGCAGCGGACCTCGGGGCGCGGGCTACACCTTC. Residues: CASSGPRGAGYTF.

The CDR3 DNA is TGTGCCAGTAGTGTACCGGGACAGGGGGCTCAGCCCCAGCATTTT. Its protein product is CASSVPGQGAQPQHF. This chain uses TRBV19 with TRBJ1-5; 12 bases align to TRBD1. Germline assignment: CDR1 LNHDA and CDR2 SQIVND (reference sequence). Trimming took 5 bases from V and 6 from J; bases not matched to a gene: 5. CDR3 length: 15 residues.

The rearrangement uses TRBV27 and TRBJ2-5; 9 nucleotides align to TRBD1. CDR1 is MNHEY, CDR2 SMNVEV, per germline (reference sequence). Trimming cost V 4 bases and J 4 bases; bases outside gene matches: 7. The CDR3 runs to 15 residues. CDR3 DNA: TGTGCCAGCAGTTACGGGACAGGGTTTGGAGAGACCCAGTACTTC. It specifies CASSYGTGFGETQYF.

This rearrangement joins TRBV4-1 to TRBJ2-2; 7 nucleotides line up with TRBD1. The CDR3 covers 17 residues. Trimming removed 4 bases from V and 1 base from J; junction bases left unmatched: 9. Germline V gene lookup returns CDR1 MGHRA and CDR2 YSYEKL. CDR3 amino acids: CASSRTLGQKNTGELFF. The CDR3 nucleotides are TGCGCCAGCAGCCGGACCTTGGGACAGAAGAACACCGGGGAGCTGTTTTTT.

A remark on this clone: At one boundary the junction diverges from the germline segment, which might be a read error. This chain uses TRBV6-1 with TRBJ2-5; tentatively, D is TRBD1 (5 bases). Germline V gene data show CDR1 as MNHNS and CDR2 as SASEGT. This CDR3 has 13 amino acids. The DNA for the CDR3 is TGTGCCAGCAGGGAAGCAGGGCTAGAGACCCAGTACTTC. It encodes CASREAGLETQYF.

The chain recombines TRBV5-1 with TRBJ1-2, with D hard to call. From germline, CDR1 is SGHRS and CDR2 YFSETQ. CDR3 length: 15 residues. Trimming cost V 1 base and J 6 bases, with 16 bases left between them. As DNA, the CDR3 is TGCGCCAGCAGCTTGAGGCCCTGGGCAGGCAATGGCTACACCTTC. Its translation is CASSLRPWAGNGYTF.

This chain uses TRBV19 with TRBJ1-3; 7 bases map to TRBD1. This CDR3 has 15 residues. J gave up 1 base and V 6 bases, and 6 bases lay outside the gene matches. Germline CDR1 LNHDA, CDR2 SQIVND (reference sequence). The CDR3 loop reads CASSPDRVSGNTIYF. Written as DNA, the CDR3 is TGTGCCAGTAGCCCAGACAGGGTGTCTGGAAACACCATATATTTT.

The genes are TRBV5-4 and TRBJ2-3; D gene unclear. The CDR3 consists of 15 residues. Germline lookup yields CDR1 SGHNT and CDR2 YYREEE (reference sequence). V shed 0 bases and J shed 0 bases, with 8 bases lying between them. The CDR3 DNA is TGTGCCAGCAGCTTGGACAGCTACAGCACAGATACGCAGTATTTT. Amino acid sequence: CASSLDSYSTDTQYF.

The chain employs TRBV6-5 and TRBJ1-3; no reliable D call. Germline V gives CDR1 MNHEY, CDR2 SVGAGI. The length of the CDR3 is 13 residues. The V end was cut by 6 bases, the J end by 11 bases, with 17 bases between. The DNA for the CDR3 is TGTGCCAGCAGCCGGAATGCCGGGCTCGCCATATATTTT. As protein: CASSRNAGLAIYF.

The rearrangement links TRBV30 to TRBJ2-5; unclear D gene. CDR1 and CDR2 (germline): GTSNPN, SVGIG (reference sequence). This CDR3 spans 11 amino acids. Deletions cut 2 bases from V and 5 bases from J, with 6 bases between. CDR3 protein: CAWSTIETQYF. CDR3 sequence (DNA): TGTGCCTGGAGTACGATCGAGACCCAGTACTTC.

The genes are TRBV28 and TRBJ2-7; 7 bases match TRBD1. The CDR3 is 13 amino acids. After removal of 4 bases from V and 4 bases from J, the junction contained 4 bases not matched to a gene. Germline V gives CDR1 MDHEN, CDR2 SYDVKM. CDR3 residues: CASSSGQSYEQYF. CDR3 nucleotides: TGTGCCAGCAGTTCGGGACAGAGTTACGAGCAGTACTTC.

This clone was counted once. The chain is built from TRBV5-1 and TRBJ2-5; perhaps TRBD2 as D (6 bases). Germline lookup yields CDR1 SGHRS and CDR2 YFSETQ. The CDR3 totals 15 residues. Trimming shortened V by 0 bases and J by 2 bases, and 11 bases separated the two germline ends. CDR3 region: CASSLAGGVQETQYF. CDR3 sequence (DNA): TGCGCCAGCAGCTTGGCCGGGGGAGTACAAGAGACCCAGTACTTC.

A note on this clone: The sample has other DNA sequences that encode this CDR3 too. The V gene is TRBV5-1, the J gene TRBJ2-7; the match to TRBD1 covers 8 bases. Trimming at V came to 0 bases and at J to 3 bases, leaving 2 bases not matched to a gene. The CDR3 contains 14 residues. The germline CDR1 and CDR2 sequences are SGHRS and YFSETQ. CDR3 in DNA: TGCGCCAGCAGCTTGGACAGGGGGTTCTACGAGCAGTACTTC. Translated, it gives CASSLDRGFYEQYF.

V and J are TRBV6-5 and TRBJ2-7; 7 bases are shared with TRBD1. The J segment lost 1 base and the V segment lost 6 bases, leaving 3 bases of the junction unmatched. Germline V gives CDR1 MNHEY, CDR2 SVGAGI. The CDR3 is made up of 13 amino acids. CDR3 in amino acids: CASRPGGSYEQYF. In DNA, the CDR3 is TGTGCCAGCAGACCAGGGGGATCCTACGAGCAGTACTTC.

The CDR3: CASSQVTRATEAFF. In DNA form, the CDR3 reads TGCGCCAGCAGCCAAGTCACAAGGGCCACTGAAGCTTTCTTT. The chain employs TRBV4-3 and TRBJ1-1; D ambiguous. Germline values: CDR1 LGHNA, CDR2 YSLEER. The CDR3 spans 14 residues. V was cut by 1 base and J by 4 bases, with 10 bases left in between.

The V call is TRBV4-1, the J call TRBJ2-1; 9 nucleotides line up with TRBD1. Germline lookup yields CDR1 MGHRA and CDR2 YSYEKL. V trimming: 1 base; J trimming: 4 bases; junction bases outside the gene matches: 2. The CDR3 extends over 15 amino acids. Here the CDR3 DNA reads TGCGCCAGCAGCCAAGTTGGGACAGGGTACAATGAGCAGTTCTTC. It encodes CASSQVGTGYNEQFF.

The chain employs TRBV4-3 and TRBJ2-6; 8 bases align to TRBD1. The CDR3 has 19 amino acids. The trim removed 0 bases at V and 0 bases at J, leaving 7 bases unmatched. The germline V gene encodes CDR1 LGHNA and CDR2 YSLEER. The CDR3 nucleotides are TGCGCCAGCAGCCAAGACAGGGGGCGTCTAAGCTCTGGGGCCAACGTCCTGACTTTC. Translating gives CASSQDRGRLSSGANVLTF.

Only one count was recorded for this clone. This chain links TRBV24-1 with TRBJ2-1; 7 bases fit TRBD2. With 9 bases clipped from V and 9 bases from J, the junction kept 7 bases outside the gene matches. Germline V lookup: CDR1 KGHDR, CDR2 SFDVKD. The CDR3 is made up of 12 amino acids. CDR3 loop: CATGAGGFEQFF. For the CDR3, the DNA is TGTGCCACCGGGGCCGGGGGGTTTGAGCAGTTCTTC.

V gene TRBV5-1 combines with J gene TRBJ2-3; the match to TRBD1 covers 8 bases. The V gene end was trimmed by 4 bases and the J gene end by 1 base; junction bases not matched to a gene: 5. The V gene's germline CDR1 is SGHRS and CDR2 YFSETQ. The CDR3 spans 15 residues. The CDR3 sequence is CASSHQGAGTDTQYF. DNA for the CDR3: TGCGCCAGCAGCCATCAGGGGGCTGGCACAGATACGCAGTATTTT. The variable domain in full, completed from reference TRBV5-1 and TRBJ2-3, reads KAGVTQTPRYLIKTRGQQVTLSCSPISGHRSVSWYQQTPGQGLQFLFEYFSETQRNKGNFPGRFSGRQFSNSRSEMNVSTLELGDSALYLCASSHQGAGTDTQYFGPGTRLTVL.

The rearrangement uses TRBV11-2 and TRBJ2-7, with 12 bases matching TRBD1. J was trimmed by 3 bases and V by 1 base; bases with no gene match: 13. The CDR3 runs 19 residues. Germline-derived CDR1 and CDR2 are SGHAT and FQNNGV. CDR3 bases: TGTGCCAGCAGCTTAGCTTCCGGGACAGGGGGCCTCCGCGGCTACGAGCAGTACTTC. This sequence encodes CASSLASGTGGLRGYEQYF.

V is TRBV6-4 and J is TRBJ2-7, with 7 bases identical to TRBD1. This CDR3 has 12 amino acids. Trimming removed 9 bases from V and 3 bases from J; junction bases left unmatched: 5. CDR1 is MRHNA and CDR2 is SNTAGT in the germline V gene. CDR3 coding DNA: TGTGCCAGACGACAGGGTTTCTACGAGCAGTACTTC. Translating gives CARRQGFYEQYF.

J is TRBJ1-6 and V is TRBV6-1; D gene uncertain. Trimming left V 2 bases short and J 0 bases short, with 8 bases between. This CDR3 has 16 amino acids. The germline V gene encodes CDR1 MNHNS and CDR2 SASEGT. CDR3 residues: CASSENRGSYNSPLHF. Here the CDR3 DNA reads TGTGCCAGCAGTGAAAACCGGGGCTCCTATAATTCACCCCTCCACTTT.